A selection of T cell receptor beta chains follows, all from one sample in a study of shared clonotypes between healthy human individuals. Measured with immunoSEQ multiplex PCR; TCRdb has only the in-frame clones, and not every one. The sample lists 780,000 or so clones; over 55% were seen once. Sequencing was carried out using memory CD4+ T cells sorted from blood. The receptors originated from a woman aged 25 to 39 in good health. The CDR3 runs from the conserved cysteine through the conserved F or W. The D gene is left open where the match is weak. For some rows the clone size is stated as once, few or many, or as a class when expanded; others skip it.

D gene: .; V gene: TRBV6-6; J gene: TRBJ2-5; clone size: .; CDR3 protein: CASRKTSQETQYF; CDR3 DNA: TGTGCCAGCAGAAAAACATCCCAAGAGACCCAGTACTTC
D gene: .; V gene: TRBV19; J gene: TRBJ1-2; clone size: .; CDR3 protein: CASKEASSGSQGYTF; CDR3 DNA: TGTGCCAGTAAGGAGGCCAGCTCCGGTTCTCAAGGCTACACCTTC
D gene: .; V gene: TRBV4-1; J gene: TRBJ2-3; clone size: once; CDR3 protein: CASSQGPASTDTQYF; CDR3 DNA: TGCGCCAGCAGCCAAGGGCCTGCAAGCACAGATACGCAGTATTTT
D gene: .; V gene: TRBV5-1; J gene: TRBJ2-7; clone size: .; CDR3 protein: CASSFRTVGYEQYF; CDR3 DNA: TGCGCCAGCAGCTTTAGGACAGTTGGCTACGAGCAGTACTTC
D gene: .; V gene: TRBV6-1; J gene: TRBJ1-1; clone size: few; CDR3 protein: CASRQQMMNTEAFF; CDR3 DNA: TGTGCCAGCCGACAGCAAATGATGAACACTGAAGCTTTCTTT
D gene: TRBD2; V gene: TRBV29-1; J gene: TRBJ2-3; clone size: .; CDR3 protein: CSVMTEAGLAATDTQYF; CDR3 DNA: TGCAGCGTTATGACTGAAGCGGGACTAGCGGCTACAGATACGCAGTATTTT
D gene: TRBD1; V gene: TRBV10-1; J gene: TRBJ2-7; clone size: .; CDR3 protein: CASGGTGSDEQYF; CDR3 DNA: TGCGCCAGCGGAGGGACAGGGAGCGACGAGCAGTACTTC
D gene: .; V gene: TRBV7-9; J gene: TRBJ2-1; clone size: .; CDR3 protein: CASSLAGGFYNEQFF; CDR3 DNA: TGTGCCAGCAGCTTAGCGGGGGGCTTCTACAATGAGCAGTTCTTC
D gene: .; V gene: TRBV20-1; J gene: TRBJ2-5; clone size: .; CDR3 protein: CSASSSETQYF; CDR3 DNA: TGCAGTGCTTCTAGCTCAGAGACCCAGTACTTC
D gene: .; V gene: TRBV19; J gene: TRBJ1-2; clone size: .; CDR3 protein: CASSILGTHLGYTF; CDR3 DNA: TGTGCCAGTAGTATTCTAGGGACACATCTTGGCTACACCTTC
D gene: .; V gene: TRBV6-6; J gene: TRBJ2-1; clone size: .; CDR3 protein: CASSYSPQNGNEQFF; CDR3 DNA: TGTGCCAGCAGTTACTCCCCCCAAAACGGCAATGAGCAGTTCTTC
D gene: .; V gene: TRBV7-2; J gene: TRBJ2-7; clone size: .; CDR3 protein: CASSQGGASSYEQYF; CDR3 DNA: TGTGCCAGCAGCCAGGGGGGAGCAAGCTCCTACGAGCAGTACTTC
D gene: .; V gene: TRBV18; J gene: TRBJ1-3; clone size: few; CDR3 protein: CASSPIRGFAGNTIYF; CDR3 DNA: TGTGCCAGCTCACCAATTCGCGGGTTCGCTGGAAACACCATATATTTT
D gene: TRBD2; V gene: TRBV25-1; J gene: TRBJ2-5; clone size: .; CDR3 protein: CASSDGFSGSVGETQYF; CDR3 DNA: TGTGCCAGCAGTGATGGGTTTAGCGGGAGTGTAGGAGAGACCCAGTACTTC
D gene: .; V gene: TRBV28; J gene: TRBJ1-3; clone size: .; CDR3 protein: CASSNPRGAGNTIYF; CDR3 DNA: TGTGCCAGCAGCAATCCCCGGGGAGCTGGAAACACCATATATTTT
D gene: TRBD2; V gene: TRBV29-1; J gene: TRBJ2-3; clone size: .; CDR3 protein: CSVDQPWTSGSRGTDTQYF; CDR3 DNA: TGCAGCGTTGACCAACCGTGGACTAGCGGGAGTCGTGGGACAGATACGCAGTATTTT
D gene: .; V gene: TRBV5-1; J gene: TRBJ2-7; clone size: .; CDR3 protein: CASSLISEEQYF; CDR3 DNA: TGCGCCAGCAGCTTGATCTCAGAGGAGCAGTACTTC
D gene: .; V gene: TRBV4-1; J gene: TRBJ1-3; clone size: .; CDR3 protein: CASSQVSAGLSSGNTIYF; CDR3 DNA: TGCGCCAGCAGCCAAGTTTCGGCAGGGCTAAGCTCTGGAAACACCATATATTTT
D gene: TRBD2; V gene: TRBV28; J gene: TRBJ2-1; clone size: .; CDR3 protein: CASRGRGFNEQFF; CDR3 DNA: TGTGCCAGCAGGGGGAGGGGTTTCAATGAGCAGTTCTTC
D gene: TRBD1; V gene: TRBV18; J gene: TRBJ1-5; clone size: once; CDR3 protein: CASSPRGDSQPQHF; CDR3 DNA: TGTGCCAGCTCACCGAGAGGGGACAGTCAGCCCCAGCATTTT
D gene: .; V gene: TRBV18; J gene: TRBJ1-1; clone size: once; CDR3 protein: CASSPTVNTEAFF; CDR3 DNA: TGTGCCAGCTCACCGACGGTAAACACTGAAGCTTTCTTT
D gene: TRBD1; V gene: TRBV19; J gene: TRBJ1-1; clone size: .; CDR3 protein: CASSPGTANTEAFF; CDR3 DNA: TGTGCCAGTAGCCCAGGGACAGCGAACACTGAAGCTTTCTTT
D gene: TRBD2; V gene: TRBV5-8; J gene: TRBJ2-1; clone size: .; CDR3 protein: CASIRGLVAGNEQFF; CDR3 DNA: TGTGCCAGCATAAGGGGACTAGTCGCCGGGAATGAGCAGTTCTTC
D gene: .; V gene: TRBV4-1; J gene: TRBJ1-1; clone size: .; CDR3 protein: CASSLQGDTEAFF; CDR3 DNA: TGCGCCAGCAGTCTCCAGGGTGACACTGAAGCTTTCTTT
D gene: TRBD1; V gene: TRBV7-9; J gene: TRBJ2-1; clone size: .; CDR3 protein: CASSSRQGAYNEQFF; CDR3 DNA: TGTGCCAGCAGCTCTCGACAGGGGGCTTACAATGAGCAGTTCTTC
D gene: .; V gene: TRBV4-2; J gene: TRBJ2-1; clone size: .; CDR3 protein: CASSQEQGSLSSYNEQFF; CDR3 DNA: TGTGCCAGCAGCCAAGAACAGGGCTCCTTGAGCTCCTACAATGAGCAGTTCTTC
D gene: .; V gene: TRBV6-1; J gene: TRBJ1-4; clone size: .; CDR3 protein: CASTPGREKLFF; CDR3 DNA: TGTGCCAGCACCCCGGGGCGGGAAAAACTGTTTTTT
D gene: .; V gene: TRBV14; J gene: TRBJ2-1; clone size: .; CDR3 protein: CASSQLGSYEQFF; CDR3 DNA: TGTGCCAGCAGCCAACTAGGATCTTATGAGCAGTTCTTC
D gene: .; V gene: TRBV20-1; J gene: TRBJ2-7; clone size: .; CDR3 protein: CSGWGSLEQYF; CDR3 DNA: TGCAGTGGCTGGGGATCCCTCGAGCAGTACTTC
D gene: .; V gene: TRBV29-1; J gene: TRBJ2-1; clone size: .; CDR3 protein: CSVAPGNEQFF; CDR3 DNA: TGCAGCGTTGCCCCGGGGAATGAGCAGTTCTTC
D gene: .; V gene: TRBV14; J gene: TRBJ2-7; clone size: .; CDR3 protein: CASSQDASSHEQYF; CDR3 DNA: TGTGCCAGCAGCCAAGACGCATCTTCCCACGAGCAGTACTTC
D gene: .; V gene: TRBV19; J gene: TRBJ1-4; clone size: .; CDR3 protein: CASQEQGGEKLFF; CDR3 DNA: TGTGCCTCGCAGGAACAGGGCGGCGAAAAACTGTTTTTT
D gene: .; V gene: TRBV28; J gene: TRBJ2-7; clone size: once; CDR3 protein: CASSLLTGTYEQYF; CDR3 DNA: TGTGCCAGCAGTTTATTAACAGGGACCTACGAGCAGTACTTC
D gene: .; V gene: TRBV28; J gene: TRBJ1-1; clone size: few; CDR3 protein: CATGGFSTEAFF; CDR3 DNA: TGTGCCACCGGAGGTTTCTCCACTGAAGCTTTCTTT
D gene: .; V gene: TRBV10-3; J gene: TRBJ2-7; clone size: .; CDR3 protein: CAISESVSGYEQYF; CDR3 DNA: TGTGCCATCAGTGAGTCTGTTAGCGGATACGAGCAGTACTTC
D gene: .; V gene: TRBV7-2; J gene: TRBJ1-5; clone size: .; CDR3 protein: CASSLEGPRNQPQHF; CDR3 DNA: TGTGCCAGCAGCTTGGAGGGACCTCGCAATCAGCCCCAGCATTTT
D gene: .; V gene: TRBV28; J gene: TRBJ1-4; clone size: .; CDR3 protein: CASSRPNEKLFF; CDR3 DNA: TGTGCCAGCAGTCGGCCTAATGAAAAACTGTTTTTT
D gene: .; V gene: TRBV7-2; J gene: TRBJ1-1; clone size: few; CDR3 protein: CASSLVPGVTTEAFF; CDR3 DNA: TGTGCCAGCAGCTTAGTACCAGGGGTAACGACTGAAGCTTTCTTT
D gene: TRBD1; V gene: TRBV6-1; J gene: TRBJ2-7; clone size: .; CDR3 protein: CASSDFGQGDEQYF; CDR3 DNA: TGTGCCAGCAGTGATTTTGGACAGGGTGACGAGCAGTACTTC
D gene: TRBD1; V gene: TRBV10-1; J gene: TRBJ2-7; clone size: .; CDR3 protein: CASRGVVTGGHVVEQYF; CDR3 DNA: TGCGCCAGCCGAGGGGTCGTGACAGGGGGCCATGTGGTCGAGCAGTACTTC
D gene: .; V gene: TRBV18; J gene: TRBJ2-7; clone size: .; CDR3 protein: CASSPRRDSYEQYF; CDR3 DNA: TGTGCCAGCTCACCGAGGAGGGACAGCTACGAGCAGTACTTC
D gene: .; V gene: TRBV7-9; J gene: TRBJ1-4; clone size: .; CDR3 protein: CASTLRPNEKLFF; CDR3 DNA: TGTGCCAGCACCCTTCGGCCTAATGAAAAACTGTTTTTT
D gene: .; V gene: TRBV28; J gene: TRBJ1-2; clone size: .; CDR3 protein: CASRTANYGYTF; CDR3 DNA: TGTGCCAGCAGGACAGCAAACTATGGCTACACCTTC
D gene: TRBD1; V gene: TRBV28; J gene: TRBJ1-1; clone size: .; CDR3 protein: CASSLQQGEAFF; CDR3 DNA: TGTGCCAGCAGTTTACAACAGGGGGAGGCTTTCTTT
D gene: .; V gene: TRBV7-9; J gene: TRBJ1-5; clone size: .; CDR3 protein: CASSAGGTHQPQHF; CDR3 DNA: TGTGCCAGCAGCGCGGGCGGGACTCATCAGCCCCAGCATTTT
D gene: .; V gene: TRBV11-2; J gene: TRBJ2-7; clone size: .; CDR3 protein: CASSLGREPSEQYF; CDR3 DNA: TGTGCCAGCAGCTTAGGACGGGAACCCTCCGAGCAGTACTTC
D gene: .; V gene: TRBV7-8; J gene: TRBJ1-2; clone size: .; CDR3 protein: CASSLRVAAGYTF; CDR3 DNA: TGTGCCAGCAGCCTCAGGGTAGCTGCGGGCTACACCTTC
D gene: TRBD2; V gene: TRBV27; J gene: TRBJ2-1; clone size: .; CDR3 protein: CASSTYSREEQFF; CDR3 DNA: TGTGCCAGCAGTACCTATTCCCGGGAGGAACAGTTCTTC
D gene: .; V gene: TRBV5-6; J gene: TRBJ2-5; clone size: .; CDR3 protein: CASSLQETQYF; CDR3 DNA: TGTGCCAGCAGCTTGCAAGAGACCCAGTACTTC
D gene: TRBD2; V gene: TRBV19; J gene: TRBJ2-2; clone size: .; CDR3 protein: CASSITGGTGELFF; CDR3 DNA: TGTGCCAGTAGTATTACGGGGGGGACCGGGGAGCTGTTTTTT
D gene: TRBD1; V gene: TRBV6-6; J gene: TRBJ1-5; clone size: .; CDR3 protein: CASRGGRGIQPQHF; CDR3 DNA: TGTGCCAGCAGAGGAGGCAGGGGGATCCAGCCCCAGCATTTT
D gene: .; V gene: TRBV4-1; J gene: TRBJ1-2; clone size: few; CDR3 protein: CASSQDRYGYTF; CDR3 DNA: TGCGCCAGCAGCCAAGATCGCTATGGCTACACCTTC
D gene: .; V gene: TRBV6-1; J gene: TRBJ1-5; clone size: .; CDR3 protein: CASRYYSNQPQHF; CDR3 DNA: TGTGCCAGCAGATATTATAGCAATCAGCCCCAGCATTTT
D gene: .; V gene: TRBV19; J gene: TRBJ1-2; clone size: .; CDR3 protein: CASFSGTALLYGYTF; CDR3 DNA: TGTGCCAGCTTCTCCGGGACCGCCCTTTTGTATGGCTACACCTTC
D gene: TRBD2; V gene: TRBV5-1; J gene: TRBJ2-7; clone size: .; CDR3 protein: CASSWGSGAYYEQYF; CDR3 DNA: TGCGCCAGCAGCTGGGGAAGCGGGGCCTACTACGAGCAGTACTTC